This T cell receptor beta chain was retrieved from a study of Graves' ophthalmopathy and Graves' hyperthyroidism. Study-level results: Most expanded clonotypes from thyroid (those above 0.001 frequency) were also found in blood.

Beta-chain TCR CDR3 regions were amplified from RNA transcripts. Investigators did first-round RT-PCR with HTBI primers, then second-round multiplex PCR. MiXCR, run by TCRdb on the multiplex PCR reads, gives a single entry per CDR3 protein. The data show 650,000 to 800,000 distinct CDR3 sequences, 35% to 50% seen once. This CDR3 region has 13 residues. Between the trimmed V and J ends, which lost 6 bases and 1 base, there was a span of 12 bases. Germline values: CDR1 DFQATT, CDR2 SNEGSKA (reference sequence). This clonotype was counted many times. Its antigen is unknown. The sequencing sample was made of peripheral blood. The origin of this receptor is an adult man with Graves' ophthalmopathy. This chain connects TRBV20-1 to TRBJ1-1; D is unresolved. The CDR3 loop is CSAPGEGNTEAFF. In DNA form, the CDR3 reads TGCAGTGCCCCCGGGGAGGGGAACACTGAAGCTTTCTTT.